What follows is one TCR beta chain and its context. Its antigen is currently unknown. This sample was included in a study of T cells after yellow fever vaccination. General study findings and limits: Within FACS-sorted repertoires, abundant clonotypes contaminating from the bulk population could be present. Only a minor proportion of clonotypes was detected across both CD4 and CD8 compartments. The booster saw the reappearance of most primary-vaccination clones (about 95% CD4, around 88% CD8). Although the secondary response was weaker, it peaked faster, at day 5 versus 15.

The CDR3 length is 16 residues. V was pared by 3 bases and J by 8 bases, with 19 bases between. Via MiXCR, TCRdb re-called the 5' RACE reads, giving one row per CDR3 protein. The sample contains approximately 450,000 distinct CDR3 sequences, about 19% of which appear only once. V and J are TRBV12-3 or TRBV12-4 and TRBJ1-4; the D gene is possibly TRBD1 (6 bases). Sequenced here: PBMCs, sampled before the yellow fever booster vaccination. The receptor's source is a man aged 18 to 35 who received the YFV17D yellow fever vaccine. This CDR3 reads CASSLVLARTGEKLFF. The CDR3 DNA is TGTGCCAGCAGTTTGGTTCTGGCCCGTACAGGGGAAAAACTGTTTTTT.